These 31 T cell receptor beta chains were sequenced from one sample in a study of early stage breast cancer tumors. Profiling relied on immunoSEQ multiplex PCR, and the TCRdb table lists in-frame clones only, not all of them. This sample has tens of thousands of clones, with around nine tenths found just once. Sequencing used blood. These receptors came from a person aged 70 to 80 with breast cancer.

The V and J genes are TRBV5-4 and TRBJ1-4, with D tentatively TRBD1 (6 bases). This CDR3 has 15 residues. The V gene's germline CDR1 is SGHNT and CDR2 YYREEE (reference sequence). Trimming left V 4 bases short and J 5 bases short, with 15 bases between. The CDR3 protein is CASSRGGDLNEKLFF. CDR3 sequence (DNA): TGTGCCAGCAGCCGAGGGGGGGACCTGAATGAAAAACTGTTTTTT.

The V gene is TRBV7-9, the J gene TRBJ2-1; the D gene is possibly TRBD1 (6 bases). V was clipped by 2 bases and J by 10 bases, with 18 bases between them. The length of the CDR3 is 15 residues. Per germline, CDR1 SEHNR and CDR2 FQNEAQ (reference sequence). CDR3 nucleotide sequence: TGTGCCAGCAGCTTAACTCTTTCAGGGGTACGGGAGCAGTTCTTC. This sequence encodes CASSLTLSGVREQFF.

The V call is TRBV5-1, the J call TRBJ2-3; TRBD2 matches at 13 bases. The V and J ends lost 3 bases and 4 bases, in that order; junction bases with no gene match: 8. CDR1 is SGHRS, CDR2 YFSETQ, per germline. The CDR3 loop spans 17 amino acids. CDR3 nucleotide sequence: TGCGCCAGCAGCTACGGACTAGCGGGAGTTGGGGCAGATACGCAGTATTTT. This gives the protein CASSYGLAGVGADTQYF.

The gene calls are TRBV7-6 and TRBJ2-3; D is possibly TRBD2 (5 bases). The CDR3 runs 15 residues. Trimming stripped 1 base from V and 4 bases from J, with 12 bases between. Germline V gene data show CDR1 as SGHVS and CDR2 as FNYEAQ. The CDR3 coding sequence is TGTGCCAGCAGCTTAGTGGGCGGGTCCGCAGATACGCAGTATTTT. It translates to CASSLVGGSADTQYF.

The chain employs TRBV21-1 and TRBJ1-5; no DNA check was done on the table's D call, TRBD1. TRBV21-1 is flagged as a pseudogene. This CDR3 has 17 residues. The chain's CDR3 is CAEQRCQGEYSNQPQHF. The CDR3 coding sequence is TGTGCAGAGCAAAGGTGTCAGGGGGAATATAGCAATCAGCCCCAGCATTTT.

This clone was detected only a few times. The chain couples TRBV30 to TRBJ2-1; 8 nucleotides align to TRBD2. This CDR3 spans 14 amino acids. CDR1 and CDR2 (germline): GTSNPN, SVGIG (reference sequence). V was pared by 7 bases and J by 7 bases, with 12 bases of the junction left unmatched. The CDR3 protein is CALMTGGAGNEQFF. Here the CDR3 DNA reads TGTGCCTTGATGACCGGGGGGGCCGGGAATGAGCAGTTCTTC.

The chain employs TRBV19 and TRBJ1-6, with TRBD1 matching 7 bases. Germline V CDR1 and CDR2: LNHDA, SQIVND (reference sequence). CDR3 size: 17 residues. With V trimmed by 4 bases and J by 0 bases, 6 bases remained unmatched. The CDR3 nucleotides are TGTGCCAGTAGTAGGGGACAGCCTAGCTCCTATAATTCACCCCTCCACTTT. Residues: CASSRGQPSSYNSPLHF.

The chain's CDR3 is CASSQVGDSDQPQHF. The CDR3 DNA reads TGTGCCAGCAGCCAAGTTGGAGACAGCGACCAGCCCCAGCATTTT. The rearrangement uses TRBV4-2 and TRBJ1-5; TRBD1 might be the D (5 bases). Germline V CDR1 and CDR2: LGHNA, YNFKEQ. The CDR3 totals 15 residues. V was clipped by 1 base and J by 7 bases, with 14 bases between them.

This sequence joins TRBV21-1 and TRBJ1-2; the table calls TRBD1, which could not be checked here. TRBV21-1 is annotated as a pseudogene. This CDR3 is 17 amino acids long. CDR3 sequence reads: CASSTGTEAEVRYGYTF. The CDR3 DNA reads TGTGCCAGCAGCACCGGGACAGAAGCCGAGGTCCGCTATGGCTACACCTTC.

This chain connects TRBV7-2 to TRBJ1-1; TRBD1 matches at 8 bases. Germline values: CDR1 SGHTA, CDR2 FQGNSA. V trimming: 2 bases; J trimming: 7 bases; junction bases outside the gene matches: 6. This CDR3 spans 14 amino acids. CDR3 sequence reads: CASSLRTGRSEAFF. The CDR3 DNA follows: TGTGCCAGCAGCTTAAGGACAGGGAGAAGTGAAGCTTTCTTT.

The chain has TRBV2 and TRBJ2-5, with D possibly matching TRBD2 (5 bases). Germline-derived CDR1 and CDR2 are SNHLY and FYNNEI. V lost 2 bases to trimming and J lost 3 bases, with 7 bases between them. This CDR3 contains 13 residues. The DNA for the CDR3 is TGTGCCAGCAGTGAATTGGGAGAAGAGACCCAGTACTTC. It translates to CASSELGEETQYF.

The chain employs TRBV7-9 and TRBJ1-2, with a possible D match to TRBD1 (6 bases). The CDR3 has 15 amino acids. Trimming shortened V by 5 bases and J by 0 bases, and 13 bases separated the two germline ends. Germline V gene data show CDR1 as SEHNR and CDR2 as FQNEAQ (reference sequence). DNA for the CDR3: TGTGCCAGCAGCGACACAGGGCTAGCTAACTATGGCTACACCTTC. This codes for CASSDTGLANYGYTF.

This clone was seen only once. The chain recombines TRBV10-3 with TRBJ1-1; TRBD1 matches 9 bases. J lost 10 bases, V lost 0 bases, and 6 bases had no gene match. The V gene's germline CDR1 is ENHRY and CDR2 SYGVKD. The CDR3 length is 14 residues. CDR3 in amino acids: CAISESGQGAGAFF. In DNA, the CDR3 is TGTGCCATCAGTGAGTCGGGACAGGGTGCCGGAGCTTTCTTT.

This sequence joins TRBV9 and TRBJ2-7, with 14 bases lining up with TRBD2. V lost 4 bases, J lost 2 bases, and 5 bases stayed unmatched. The germline gives CDR1 SGDLS, CDR2 YYNGEE. The CDR3 sequence is 16 residues long. The CDR3 protein is CASSPRLAGGPYEQYF. CDR3 sequence (DNA): TGTGCCAGCAGCCCCCGACTAGCGGGAGGGCCCTACGAGCAGTACTTC.

The chain recombines TRBV19 with TRBJ1-1; D uncertain. V lost 8 bases and J 8 bases, leaving 9 bases between the germline ends. This CDR3 contains 10 residues. Germline assignment: CDR1 LNHDA and CDR2 SQIVND (reference sequence). The CDR3 loop reads CASLSMEAFF. The DNA of the CDR3 is TGTGCCAGTCTGAGTATGGAAGCTTTCTTT.

The chain combines TRBV5-1 with TRBJ2-5; D is perhaps TRBD1 (5 bases). This CDR3 has 12 amino acids. Germline V gene data show CDR1 as SGHRS and CDR2 as YFSETQ. Trimming removed 6 bases at V and 5 bases at J, with 11 bases between. The DNA for the CDR3 is TGCGCCAGCACTCAGGGTTCGGAGACCCAGTACTTC. Protein product: CASTQGSETQYF.

This clone was found once. The chain couples TRBV10-3 to TRBJ2-5; 7 bases match TRBD2. Unmatched junction bases numbered 6, after V lost 5 bases and J lost 0 bases. CDR3 length: 15 amino acids. Per germline, CDR1 ENHRY and CDR2 SYGVKD. CDR3 amino acids: CAISSASGDQETQYF. The CDR3 nucleotides read TGTGCCATCAGTTCGGCTAGCGGAGACCAAGAGACCCAGTACTTC.

The chain uses TRBV13 and TRBJ2-1; TRBD1 is a possible D gene (6 bases). V lost 0 bases, J lost 10 bases, and 10 bases lay in between. This CDR3 contains 13 residues. Germline V gene data show CDR1 as PRHDT and CDR2 as FYEKMQ (reference sequence). This CDR3 reads CASSLGHREEQFF. The CDR3 nucleotides read TGTGCCAGCAGCTTAGGCCACAGGGAAGAGCAGTTCTTC.

J is TRBJ2-1 and V is TRBV7-8; the D is unclear. CDR1 and CDR2 (germline): SGHVS, FQNEAQ. The CDR3 is made up of 14 amino acids. Trimming stripped 1 base from V and 9 bases from J, with 13 bases between. CDR3 nucleotides: TGTGCCAGCAGCTTAGGAAGTCTAGGAACTGAGCAGTTCTTC. Translating it yields CASSLGSLGTEQFF.

The V call is TRBV30, the J call TRBJ1-2; no firm D call. Trimming stripped 4 bases from V and 5 bases from J, with 14 bases between. Germline V gives CDR1 GTSNPN, CDR2 SVGIG (reference sequence). This CDR3 is built from 13 residues. The CDR3 loop reads CAWTVGRTYGYTF. Written as DNA, the CDR3 is TGTGCCTGGACGGTAGGGAGGACTTATGGCTACACCTTC.

This clone was recorded once. As DNA, the CDR3 is TGTGCCAGCAGCCTAGGGGCAGGGCTTGGATCACCCCTCCACTTT. It yields the protein CASSLGAGLGSPLHF. V is TRBV7-3 and J is TRBJ1-6; tentative D call: TRBD1 (5 bases). The CDR3 spans 15 residues. V was trimmed by 5 bases and J by 10 bases, leaving 18 bases between them. The germline V gene encodes CDR1 SGHTA and CDR2 FQGTGA.

This clone is a singleton in its sample. The CDR3: CASSQRHGQSAEQYF. DNA of the CDR3: TGTGCCAGCAGCCAAAGACACGGCCAGTCGGCCGAGCAGTACTTC. J is TRBJ2-7 and V is TRBV16; no firm D call. The V gene lost 2 bases and the J gene lost 6 bases, with 17 bases spanning the gap. This CDR3 has 15 amino acids. The germline gives CDR1 KGHSY, CDR2 FQNENV.

The chain carries TRBV16 and TRBJ1-6; 12 bases are a match to TRBD1. The CDR3 covers 18 residues. CDR1 is KGHSY and CDR2 is FQNENV in the germline V gene. J lost 7 bases, V lost 4 bases, and 11 bases had no gene match. CDR3 region: CASSRTSGTGGLNSPLHF. The CDR3 coding sequence is TGTGCCAGCAGCCGGACCTCCGGGACAGGGGGCTTGAATTCACCCCTCCACTTT. The full variable domain, in which reference TRBV16 and TRBJ1-6 provide the parts outside the CDR3, is GEEVAQTPKHLVRGEGQKAKLYCAPIKGHSYVFWYQQVLKNEFKFLISFQNENVFDETGMPKERFSAKCLPNSPCSLEIQATKLEDSAVYFCASSRTSGTGGLNSPLHFGNGTRLTVT.

The gene calls are TRBV30 and TRBJ1-4, with D possibly matching TRBD1 (5 bases). With 5 bases removed from V and 8 bases from J, the gap between germline ends came to 15 bases. The CDR3 consists of 13 residues. Germline CDR1 is GTSNPN and CDR2 is SVGIG (reference sequence). The CDR3 nucleotides are TGTGCCTGGTCGGCCAGGGCAGACGAAAAACTGTTTTTT. It codes for CAWSARADEKLFF.

V and J are TRBV2 and TRBJ1-4; TRBD1 matches at 8 bases. Germline-derived CDR1 and CDR2 are SNHLY and FYNNEI. After removal of 7 bases from V and 6 bases from J, the junction contained 4 bases not matched to a gene. The CDR3 covers 13 residues. The CDR3: CASTQGVYEKLFF. CDR3 in DNA: TGTGCCAGCACACAGGGGGTTTATGAAAAACTGTTTTTT.

The chain uses TRBV6-5 and TRBJ1-1; D is perhaps TRBD1 (6 bases). The V gene lost 5 bases and the J gene lost 11 bases, with 21 bases spanning the gap. Germline V gene data show CDR1 as MNHEY and CDR2 as SVGAGI. The CDR3 contains 14 residues. CDR3 DNA: TGTGCCAGCAGTAATACAGGGAATCCACCGGTGGCTTTCTTT. The encoded protein is CASSNTGNPPVAFF.

The chain is built from TRBV4-2 and TRBJ2-5; TRBD2 is a possible D gene (6 bases). V lost 4 bases and J lost 4, with 10 bases in between. The length of the CDR3 is 13 residues. Per the germline V gene, CDR1 is LGHNA and CDR2 is YNFKEQ. The CDR3 region is CASSPRGGETQYF. The CDR3 DNA sequence: TGTGCCAGCAGCCCCCGGGGAGGAGAGACCCAGTACTTC.

This clone was seen more than once but under ten times. The chain joins TRBV30 to TRBJ1-5; D gene ambiguous. This CDR3 is 13 amino acids long. Germline CDR1 reads GTSNPN; CDR2 reads SVGIG (reference sequence). Between the trimmed V and J ends, which lost 2 bases and 4 bases, there was a span of 9 bases. The CDR3 loop is CAWSRDSNQPQHF. CDR3 nucleotide sequence: TGTGCCTGGAGTCGAGACTCGAATCAGCCCCAGCATTTT.

The chain links TRBV18 to TRBJ2-5; the D is unclear. Germline loops: CDR1 KGHSH, CDR2 LQKENI. Between the trimmed V and J ends, which lost 6 bases and 4 bases, there was a span of 9 bases. The CDR3 has 12 amino acids. CDR3 coding DNA: TGTGCCAGCTCTCCCGCCGGAGAGACCCAGTACTTC. Protein product: CASSPAGETQYF.

The gene calls are TRBV4-3 and TRBJ2-3; TRBD1 agrees at 11 bases. Germline-derived CDR1 and CDR2 are LGHNA and YSLEER. V gave up 4 bases and J gave up 6 bases; unmatched junction bases: 6. This CDR3 is 15 amino acids long. The CDR3 nucleotides read TGCGCCAGCAGCCTCCGGGACAGGGGGTTGGATACGCAGTATTTT. This translates into CASSLRDRGLDTQYF.

This chain joins TRBV7-9 and TRBJ1-2, with TRBD1 identical over 8 bases. The CDR3 totals 15 residues. J lost 3 bases, V lost 1 base, and 4 bases had no gene match. Per germline, CDR1 SEHNR and CDR2 FQNEAQ (reference sequence). This chain's CDR3 is CASSLDQGADYGYTF. The CDR3 DNA sequence: TGTGCCAGCAGCTTAGATCAGGGGGCTGACTATGGCTACACCTTC.